A single T cell receptor (beta chain) is shown here with its context. The CDR3 runs 15 residues. V lost 5 bases to trimming and J lost 0 bases; unmatched junction nucleotides: 7. Germline V lookup: CDR1 SGHTA, CDR2 FQGNSA. The data were obtained in a study of blood T cells in healthy people across ages. Next came a second PCR, run for about 6 to 12 cycles, which used a sample-barcoded 5' primer along with a J-beta primer mix. TCRdb itself ran the 5' RACE reads through MiXCR, one entry per CDR3 protein. Altogether some 1,000,000 distinct CDR3 sequences are present, about 23% being singletons, with the ten largest covering around 0.75%. A further study also used this sample, focusing on T cells of mothers and their children.

The chain is built from TRBV7-2 and TRBJ2-7, with 7 bases identical to TRBD1. The origin of this receptor is a girl aged 2-10 years in good health. Sequenced: blood. This CDR3 is CASSPNRGSSYEQYF. Written as DNA, the CDR3 is TGTGCCAGCAGCCCAAACAGGGGAAGCTCCTACGAGCAGTACTTC.